A single sample gave rise to the 29 T cell receptor beta chains below, sequenced in a study of OX40 agonist ivuxolimab in advanced cancers. Clones were read by immunoSEQ multiplex PCR, and TCRdb kept only the in-frame ones, dropping some. This table has 55,000 to 60,000 clones, about 82% appearing once. The sample was CD4+ or CD8+ T cells sorted from blood, taken in a trial of the OX40 agonist ivuxolimab. The receptor source for this set is an adult with an advanced solid tumor such as melanoma, head and neck, liver or kidney cancer.

The J gene is TRBJ2-1, the V gene TRBV13; TRBD2 matches at 10 bases. Germline trimming cut 2 bases from V and 7 bases from J; bases unmatched to any gene: 11. Germline loops: CDR1 PRHDT, CDR2 FYEKMQ (reference sequence). The CDR3 is 17 amino acids. The chain's CDR3 is CASSLFPPSSGRNEQFF. The CDR3 region has the DNA TGTGCCAGCAGCTTATTCCCCCCATCTAGCGGGAGAAATGAGCAGTTCTTC. Variable domain in full (rest from reference TRBV13 and TRBJ2-1): AAGVIQSPRHLIKEKRETATLKCYPIPRHDTVYWYQQGPGQDPQFLISFYEKMQSDKGSIPDRFSAQQFSDYHSELNMSSLELGDSALYFCASSLFPPSSGRNEQFFGPGTRLTVL.

The rearrangement uses TRBV2 and TRBJ1-1; 9 positions agree with TRBD1. Germline V gives CDR1 SNHLY, CDR2 FYNNEI. This CDR3 has 13 amino acids. V shed 6 bases, J shed 12 bases, and the junction held 11 bases outside the gene matches. The CDR3 spells CASRDAGQGNSFF. CDR3 nucleotides: TGTGCCAGCAGGGACGCGGGACAGGGTAACTCTTTCTTT.

This clone was observed a single time. The V gene is TRBV7-9, the J gene TRBJ2-5, with 8 bases lining up with TRBD2. J gave up 2 bases and V 5 bases, and 13 bases lay outside the gene matches. CDR3 size: 17 residues. The germline CDR1 and CDR2 sequences are SEHNR and FQNEAQ (reference sequence). The CDR3 DNA follows: TGTGCCAGCAGCATTTCCGGGGGGGGCCCGAGGCAAGAGACCCAGTACTTC. Translation: CASSISGGGPRQETQYF.

This chain uses TRBV5-1 with TRBJ2-5; the D is unclear. Germline V lookup: CDR1 SGHRS, CDR2 YFSETQ. CDR3 length: 15 residues. Trimming shortened V by 4 bases and J by 0 bases, and 13 bases separated the two germline ends. CDR3 DNA sequence: TGCGCCAGCAGCGAAGGATCAGGCCACCAAGAGACCCAGTACTTC. Its protein product is CASSEGSGHQETQYF.

The chain couples TRBV2 to TRBJ2-1; D gene unclear. Germline CDR1 is SNHLY and CDR2 is FYNNEI. V was clipped by 5 bases and J by 4 bases, with 9 bases between them. The CDR3 contains 13 residues. This CDR3 reads CASSTGVYNEQFF. The CDR3 DNA sequence: TGTGCCAGCAGTACTGGGGTTTACAATGAGCAGTTCTTC.

The chain uses TRBV7-2 and TRBJ1-1; maybe TRBD1 (6 bases). CDR1 SGHTA and CDR2 FQGNSA come from the germline V gene. V lost 0 bases to trimming and J lost 7 bases, with 15 bases between them. The CDR3 is made up of 15 amino acids. Written as DNA, the CDR3 is TGTGCCAGCAGCTTAGCCCAAGGGGGTGGAGGTGAAGCTTTCTTT. This translates into CASSLAQGGGGEAFF.

CDR3 region: CASSQADRNTDTQYF. CDR3 nucleotides: TGTGCCAGCAGCCAAGCTGACCGAAACACAGATACGCAGTATTTT. The chain uses TRBV4-2 and TRBJ2-3; D is ambiguous. The CDR3 has 15 amino acids. Trimming took 1 base from V and 2 from J, leaving 10 bases between them. From germline, CDR1 is LGHNA and CDR2 YNFKEQ.

V and J are TRBV7-6 and TRBJ2-3; 10 bases match TRBD2. J was trimmed by 4 bases and V by 1 base; bases with no gene match: 11. Germline CDR1 reads SGHVS; CDR2 reads FNYEAQ. The CDR3 length is 18 residues. The DNA of the CDR3 is TGTGCCAGCAGCTTAGGGGCTAGCGGGAGAAGGGGCGCAGATACGCAGTATTTT. Translating gives CASSLGASGRRGADTQYF.

This chain links TRBV18 with TRBJ2-7, with D uncertain. Looked up from germline, CDR1 is KGHSH and CDR2 is LQKENI. This CDR3 comprises 14 residues. The ends were cut back, 1 base at V and 0 bases at J, with 7 bases in the middle. The CDR3 DNA reads as TGTGCCAGCTCACCACTCGGCGACTCCTACGAGCAGTACTTC. Translation: CASSPLGDSYEQYF. The variable domain in full, with the rest retrieved from reference TRBV18 and TRBJ2-7, is NAGVMQNPRHLVRRRGQEARLRCSPMKGHSHVYWYRQLPEEGLKFMVYLQKENIIDESGMPKERFSAEFPKEGPSILRIQQVVRGDSAAYFCASSPLGDSYEQYFGPGTRLTVT.

The J gene is TRBJ1-2, the V gene TRBV7-2; TRBD1 might be the D (5 bases). Germline assignment: CDR1 SGHTA and CDR2 FQGNSA. The V end was cut by 6 bases, the J end by 8 bases, with 13 bases between. There are 12 residues in the CDR3. Here the CDR3 reads CASSPGTVGYTF. The CDR3 DNA reads as TGTGCCAGCAGTCCTGGGACGGTCGGCTACACCTTC.

The rearrangement uses TRBV12-5 and TRBJ2-6; the D is unclear. Germline-derived CDR1 and CDR2 are LGHNT and FRNRAP. V lost 1 base to trimming and J lost 0 bases, with 7 bases between them. This CDR3 spans 16 amino acids. CDR3 residues: CASGLGRTSGANVLTF. The CDR3, as DNA: TGTGCTAGTGGTTTGGGACGGACCTCTGGGGCCAACGTCCTGACTTTC.

CDR3 bases: TGCGCCAGCAGCCGCTCCGGGACTACATACAATGAGCAGTTCTTC. Its translation: CASSRSGTTYNEQFF. The chain couples TRBV4-1 to TRBJ2-1, with 7 bases lining up with TRBD2. The germline CDR1 and CDR2 sequences are MGHRA and YSYEKL. J lost 4 bases, V lost 4 bases, and 7 bases had no gene match. This CDR3 region has 15 residues.

The chain employs TRBV30 and TRBJ2-7; perhaps D is TRBD1 or TRBD2 (5 bases each). From germline, CDR1 is GTSNPN and CDR2 SVGIG (reference sequence). Between the trimmed V and J ends, which lost 2 bases and 1 base, there was a span of 15 bases. The CDR3 spans 15 residues. The CDR3 here is CAWSSQGPLSYEQYF. CDR3 in DNA: TGTGCCTGGAGTTCTCAGGGACCCCTTTCCTACGAGCAGTACTTC.

This chain links TRBV7-2 with TRBJ2-7; no definite D call. The length of the CDR3 is 11 residues. With 3 bases removed from V and 3 bases from J, the gap between germline ends came to 3 bases. Germline CDR1 and CDR2: SGHTA and FQGNSA. CDR3 protein: CASSFRYEQYF. In nucleotides, the CDR3 is TGTGCCAGCAGCTTCCGCTACGAGCAGTACTTC.

This chain joins TRBV4-2 and TRBJ1-4; perhaps TRBD1 as D (5 bases). The CDR3 extends over 14 amino acids. Germline values: CDR1 LGHNA, CDR2 YNFKEQ. V was cut by 1 base and J by 6 bases, with 9 bases left in between. CDR3 nucleotide sequence: TGTGCCAGCAGCCAAGGGGGGGAGGATGAAAAACTGTTTTTT. It yields the protein CASSQGGEDEKLFF.

The CDR3, as DNA: TGTGCCAGCAGAAGAGGACAGCCTGAAAAACTGTTTTTT. As protein: CASRRGQPEKLFF. The genes are TRBV6-1 and TRBJ1-4; D is perhaps TRBD1 (6 bases). Germline lookup yields CDR1 MNHNS and CDR2 SASEGT. V dropped 6 bases and J dropped 7 bases, with 12 bases sitting between them. This CDR3 comprises 13 residues.

This chain uses TRBV9 with TRBJ2-7; D ambiguous. The V gene lost 1 base and the J gene lost 2 bases, with 10 bases spanning the gap. There are 14 residues in the CDR3. Germline V gene data show CDR1 as SGDLS and CDR2 as YYNGEE. In DNA form, the CDR3 reads TGTGCCAGCAGCGTACGTAGCCATACCTACGAGCAGTACTTC. Encoded protein: CASSVRSHTYEQYF.

The rearrangement uses TRBV21-1 and TRBJ1-2. TRBV21-1 is assigned pseudogene status. This CDR3 is built from 14 residues. CDR3 in amino acids: CARCEGGSPYGYTF. The CDR3, as DNA: TGTGCCAGGTGTGAGGGGGGCAGTCCATATGGCTACACCTTC.

The count of this clone is one. The chain couples TRBV11-3 to TRBJ2-5, with 10 bases aligning to TRBD2. Germline trimming cut 1 base from V and 5 bases from J; bases unmatched to any gene: 10. Per the germline V gene, CDR1 is SGHNT and CDR2 is YENEEA. This CDR3 has 17 amino acids. In DNA form, the CDR3 reads TGTGCCAGCAGCTTAGCGGGCAGCGGGAGGGCCCGGGAGACCCAGTACTTC. It yields the protein CASSLAGSGRARETQYF. Supplemented by reference TRBV11-3 and TRBJ2-5, the full variable domain reads EAGVVQSPRYKIIEKKQPVAFWCNPISGHNTLYWYLQNLGQGPELLIRYENEEAVDDSQLPKDRFSAERLKGVDSTLKIQPAELGDSAVYLCASSLAGSGRARETQYFGPGTRLLVL.

The J gene is TRBJ2-2, the V gene TRBV2; 7 bases align to TRBD2. Trimming took 8 bases from V and 5 from J; bases not matched to a gene: 5. CDR1 and CDR2 from the germline V gene are SNHLY and FYNNEI. The CDR3 runs 13 residues. The CDR3 sequence is CASSGLETGELFF. Here the CDR3 DNA reads TGTGCCAGCTCCGGACTAGAAACCGGGGAGCTGTTTTTT.

The chain joins TRBV7-2 to TRBJ2-3, with TRBD2 matching 9 bases. Germline CDR1 and CDR2: SGHTA and FQGNSA. V lost 5 bases to trimming and J lost 5 bases; unmatched junction nucleotides: 11. This CDR3 has 16 amino acids. For the CDR3, the DNA is TGTGCCAGCAGCCATAGCGGGGGCTTCCCTGGAGATACGCAGTATTTT. This encodes CASSHSGGFPGDTQYF.

The chain employs TRBV4-2 and TRBJ2-5, with TRBD2 identical over 9 bases. Germline values: CDR1 LGHNA, CDR2 YNFKEQ. J lost 0 bases, V lost 1 base, and 3 bases had no gene match. There are 16 residues in the CDR3. CDR3 coding DNA: TGTGCCAGCAGCCAAGGACTAGCGGACTACCAAGAGACCCAGTACTTC. It specifies CASSQGLADYQETQYF.

This sequence joins TRBV5-6 and TRBJ2-3, with D tentatively TRBD2 (6 bases). CDR3 length: 14 residues. Trimming pared 3 bases from V and 6 bases from J, leaving 14 bases between. CDR1 SGHDT and CDR2 YYEEEE come from the germline V gene. The CDR3 coding sequence is TGTGCCAGCAGCTCCCTTCATCGGGGGGATACGCAGTATTTT. It is translated as CASSSLHRGDTQYF.

This chain connects TRBV27 to TRBJ2-1; the D gene could be TRBD1 or TRBD2 (6 bases each). V was cut by 2 bases and J by 3 bases, with 20 bases left in between. From germline, CDR1 is MNHEY and CDR2 SMNVEV (reference sequence). This CDR3 is built from 18 residues. CDR3 residues: CASSLLPLGRDNYNEQFF. In nucleotides, the CDR3 is TGTGCCAGCAGTTTACTCCCCCTGGGGCGGGACAACTACAATGAGCAGTTCTTC.

This chain links TRBV4-3 with TRBJ1-1; possible D gene TRBD1, 5 bases. The germline V gene encodes CDR1 LGHNA and CDR2 YSLEER. The CDR3 length is 15 residues. The germline V and J ends were trimmed by 4 bases and 1 base, with 13 bases remaining between them. This CDR3 is CASSPLRTPNTEAFF. Written as DNA, the CDR3 is TGCGCCAGCAGCCCCCTTCGGACACCGAACACTGAAGCTTTCTTT.

This clone was observed a single time. This chain joins TRBV30 and TRBJ1-3, with D possibly matching TRBD1 (5 bases). Germline V gene sequence: CDR1 GTSNPN, CDR2 SVGIG (reference sequence). This CDR3 has 18 amino acids. V lost 2 bases and J 4 bases, leaving 24 bases between the germline ends. The CDR3 DNA is TGTGCCTGGAGTTTTCCCTCCGTGGGGGTCTCTTACGGAAACACCATATATTTT. Translated, it gives CAWSFPSVGVSYGNTIYF.

The rearrangement joins TRBV2 to TRBJ1-4; 10 bases are shared with TRBD1. V was clipped by 6 bases and J by 7 bases; unmatched bases: 8. This CDR3 has 15 amino acids. Germline-derived CDR1 and CDR2 are SNHLY and FYNNEI. CDR3 in DNA: TGTGCCAGCAGACTACGACAGGGGGCTTTTGAAAAACTGTTTTTT. Translating it yields CASRLRQGAFEKLFF.

The CDR3: CASSSGGLNEQFF. For the CDR3, the DNA is TGCGCCAGCAGCTCAGGGGGGTTGAATGAGCAGTTCTTC. The chain uses TRBV5-1 and TRBJ2-1, with a weak D call TRBD1 (7 bases). The CDR3 covers 13 residues. The germline V gene encodes CDR1 SGHRS and CDR2 YFSETQ. Trimming pared 3 bases from V and 7 bases from J, leaving 11 bases between. Using reference TRBV5-1 and TRBJ2-1 for the parts outside the CDR3, the full variable domain is KAGVTQTPRYLIKTRGQQVTLSCSPISGHRSVSWYQQTPGQGLQFLFEYFSETQRNKGNFPGRFSGRQFSNSRSEMNVSTLELGDSALYLCASSSGGLNEQFFGPGTRLTVL.

This chain joins TRBV11-3 and TRBJ2-1, with 7 bases aligning to TRBD1. The length of the CDR3 is 15 residues. Trimming cost V 1 base and J 4 bases; bases outside gene matches: 4. CDR1 is SGHNT and CDR2 is YENEEA in the germline V gene. CDR3 in amino acids: CASSLGQGPYNEQFF. In DNA form, the CDR3 reads TGTGCCAGCAGCTTAGGACAGGGCCCTTACAATGAGCAGTTCTTC. The whole variable domain, remainder taken from reference TRBV11-3 and TRBJ2-1, is EAGVVQSPRYKIIEKKQPVAFWCNPISGHNTLYWYLQNLGQGPELLIRYENEEAVDDSQLPKDRFSAERLKGVDSTLKIQPAELGDSAVYLCASSLGQGPYNEQFFGPGTRLTVL.